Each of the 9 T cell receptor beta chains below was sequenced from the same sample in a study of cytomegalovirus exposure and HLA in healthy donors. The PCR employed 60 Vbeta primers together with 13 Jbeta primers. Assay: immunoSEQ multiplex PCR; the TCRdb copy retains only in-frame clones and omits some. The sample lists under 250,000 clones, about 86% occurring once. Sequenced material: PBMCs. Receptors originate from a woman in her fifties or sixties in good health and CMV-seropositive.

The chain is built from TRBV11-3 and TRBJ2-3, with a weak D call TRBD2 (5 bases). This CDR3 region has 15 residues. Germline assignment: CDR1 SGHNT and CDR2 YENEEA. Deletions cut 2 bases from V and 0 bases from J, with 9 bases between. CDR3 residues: CASSLSSGSTDTQYF. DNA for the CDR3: TGTGCCAGCAGCTTAAGCAGCGGTAGCACAGATACGCAGTATTTT.

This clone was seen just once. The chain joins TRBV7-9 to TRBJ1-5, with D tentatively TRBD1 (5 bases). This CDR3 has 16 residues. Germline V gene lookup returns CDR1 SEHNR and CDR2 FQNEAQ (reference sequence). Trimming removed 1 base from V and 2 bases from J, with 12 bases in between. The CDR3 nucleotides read TGTGCCAGCAGCTTAGGGGGAGGGGCCGGCAATCAGCCCCAGCATTTT. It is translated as CASSLGGGAGNQPQHF.

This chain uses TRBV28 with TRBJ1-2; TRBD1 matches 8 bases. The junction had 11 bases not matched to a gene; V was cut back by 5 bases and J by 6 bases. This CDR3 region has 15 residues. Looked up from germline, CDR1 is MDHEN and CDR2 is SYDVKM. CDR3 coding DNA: TGTGCCAGCAGTCCCCGGACAGGGCAGTTCCATGGCTACACCTTC. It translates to CASSPRTGQFHGYTF.

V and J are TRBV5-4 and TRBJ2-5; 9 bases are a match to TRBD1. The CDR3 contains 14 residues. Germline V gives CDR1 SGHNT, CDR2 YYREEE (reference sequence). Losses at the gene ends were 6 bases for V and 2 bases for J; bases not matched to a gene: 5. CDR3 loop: CASTDRGDQETQYF. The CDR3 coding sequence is TGTGCCAGCACGGACAGGGGCGATCAAGAGACCCAGTACTTC.

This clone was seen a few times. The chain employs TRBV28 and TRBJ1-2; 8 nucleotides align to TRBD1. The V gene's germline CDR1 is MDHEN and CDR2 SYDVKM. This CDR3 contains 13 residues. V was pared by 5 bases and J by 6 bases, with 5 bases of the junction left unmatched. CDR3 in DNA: TGTGCCAGCAGTCCCGGGACAGGTCATGGCTACACCTTC. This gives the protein CASSPGTGHGYTF.

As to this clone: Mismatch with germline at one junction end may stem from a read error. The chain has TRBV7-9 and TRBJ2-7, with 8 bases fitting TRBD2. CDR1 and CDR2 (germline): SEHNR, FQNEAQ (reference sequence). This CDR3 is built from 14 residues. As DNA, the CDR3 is TGTTCCAGCAGCTTTAGCGGGACTCCCTACGAGCAGTACTTC. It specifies CSSSFSGTPYEQYF.

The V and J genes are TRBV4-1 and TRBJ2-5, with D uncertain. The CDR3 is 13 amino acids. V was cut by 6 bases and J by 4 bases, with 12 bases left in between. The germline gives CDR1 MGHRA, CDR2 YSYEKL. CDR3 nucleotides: TGCGCCAGCAGTATTATTGGGCGAGAGACCCAGTACTTC. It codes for CASSIIGRETQYF.

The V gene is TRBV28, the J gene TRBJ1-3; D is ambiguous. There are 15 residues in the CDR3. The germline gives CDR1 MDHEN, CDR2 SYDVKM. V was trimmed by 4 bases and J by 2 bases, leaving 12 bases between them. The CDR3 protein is CASSSPGRPGNTIYF. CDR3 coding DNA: TGTGCCAGCAGTTCCCCGGGGAGGCCTGGAAACACCATATATTTT.

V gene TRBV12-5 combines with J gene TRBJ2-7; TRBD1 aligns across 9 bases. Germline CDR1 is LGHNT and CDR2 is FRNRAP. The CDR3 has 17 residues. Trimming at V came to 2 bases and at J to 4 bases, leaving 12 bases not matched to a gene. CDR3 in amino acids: CASGLSGMVGQGYEQYF. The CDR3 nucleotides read TGTGCTAGTGGTTTGAGTGGAATGGTGGGACAGGGATACGAGCAGTACTTC. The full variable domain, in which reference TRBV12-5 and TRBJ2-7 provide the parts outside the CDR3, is DARVTQTPRHKVTEMGQEVTMRCQPILGHNTVFWYRQTMMQGLELLAYFRNRAPLDDSGMPKDRFSAEMPDATLATLKIQPSEPRDSAVYFCASGLSGMVGQGYEQYFGPGTRLTVT.